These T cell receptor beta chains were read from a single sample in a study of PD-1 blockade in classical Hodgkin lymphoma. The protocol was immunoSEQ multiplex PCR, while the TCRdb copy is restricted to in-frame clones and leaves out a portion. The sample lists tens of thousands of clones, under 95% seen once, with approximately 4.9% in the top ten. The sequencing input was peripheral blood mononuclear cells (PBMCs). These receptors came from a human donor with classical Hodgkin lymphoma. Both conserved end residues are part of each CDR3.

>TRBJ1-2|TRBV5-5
CASSMPGQGYGYTF
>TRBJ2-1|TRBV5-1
CASSASHQGVKFGNEQFF
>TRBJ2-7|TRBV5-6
CASSLVGIEQYF
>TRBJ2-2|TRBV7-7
CASSLGLAGTGELFF
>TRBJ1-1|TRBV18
CASSRVGMNTEAFF
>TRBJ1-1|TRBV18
CASSPRWQGDAEAFF
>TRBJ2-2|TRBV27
CASSLGASPGTGELFF
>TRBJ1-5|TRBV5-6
CASSLGPDQPQHF
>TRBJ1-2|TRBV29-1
CSVARANYGYTF
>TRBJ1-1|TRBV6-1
CASRVGQGRGEAFF
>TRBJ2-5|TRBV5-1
CASSLAGAQETQYF
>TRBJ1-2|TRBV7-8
CASSLARADPYTF
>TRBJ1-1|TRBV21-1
CASTRSRGVTQGNTEAFF
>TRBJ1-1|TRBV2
CASSEQGLNTEAFF
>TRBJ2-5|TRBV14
CASSQDVQETQYF
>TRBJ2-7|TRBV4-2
CASSGRDGAYEQYF
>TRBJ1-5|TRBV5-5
CASSLGTGGAKMWHSQPQHF
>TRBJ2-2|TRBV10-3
CAISESVGSGELFF
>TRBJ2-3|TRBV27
CASSLSPSGADTQYF
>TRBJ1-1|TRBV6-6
CASRTDTEAFF
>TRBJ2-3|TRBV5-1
CASGKREADTQYF
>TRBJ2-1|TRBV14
CASSQGRLVEQFF
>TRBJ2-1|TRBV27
CASSPQTSDEQFF
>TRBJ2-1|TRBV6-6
CASIDRDRTYNEQFF
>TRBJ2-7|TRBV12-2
CASRTRDRGPEQYF
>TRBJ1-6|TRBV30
CAWSFRLNSPLHF
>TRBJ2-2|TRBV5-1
CASSYSTGELFF
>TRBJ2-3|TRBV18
CASSPQRSGRTDTQYF
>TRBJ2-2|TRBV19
CASQYTGELFF
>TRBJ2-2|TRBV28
CASSGSGLLNTGELFF
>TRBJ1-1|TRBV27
CASSHLGTYMNTEAFF
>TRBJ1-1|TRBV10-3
CAISETTNTEAFF
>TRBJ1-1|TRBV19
CASSIVGARNTEAFF
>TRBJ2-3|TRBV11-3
CASSLYPGMTDTQYF
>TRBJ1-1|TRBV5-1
CASSLPGTGTEAFF
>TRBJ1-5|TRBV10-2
CASSESVGAAPNQPQHF
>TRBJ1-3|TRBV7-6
CASSLGGGNTIYF
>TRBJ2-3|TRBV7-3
CASSFGVGPTDTQYF
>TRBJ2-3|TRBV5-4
CASSSGTSSVDTQYF
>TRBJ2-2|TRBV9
CASSVEGGANTGELFF
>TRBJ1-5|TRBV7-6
CASSRRGNQPQHF
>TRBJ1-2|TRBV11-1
CASSLVGQGHGYTF
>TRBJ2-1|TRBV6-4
CASSDFPWTSGPFNEQFF
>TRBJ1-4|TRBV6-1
CASSERGGAREKLFF
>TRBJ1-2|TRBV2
CASSEARGGQGGYTF